This is a list of T cell receptor beta chains from one sample in a study of technical replicates of blood from a few donors. Here immunoSEQ multiplex PCR was the method, and the copy in TCRdb shows in-frame clones only, minus some. The profile covers around 75,000 clones, with around nine tenths appearing a single time and 0.27% taken by the ten largest. Sequenced: T cells isolated from PBMCs. The receptors here all came from a human donor in good health. Both conserved end residues are part of each CDR3. The D gene is left open where the match is weak. The listing skips clone size in some rows; elsewhere it reads once, few, many or a size class.

abundance	j_gene	d_gene	v_gene	CDR3nt	CDR3aa
NA	TRBJ2-5	NA	TRBV10-3	TGTGCCATCAGGAAACAGGGATACCTTCAAGAGACCCAGTACTTC	CAIRKQGYLQETQYF
NA	TRBJ2-1	NA	TRBV28	TGTGCCAGCAGTTTTGAACAGCTCAATGAGCAGTTCTTC	CASSFEQLNEQFF
NA	TRBJ2-7	TRBD1	TRBV5-4	TGTGCCAGCAGCCCACGGGGACAGGGAGATCCCTACGAGCAGTACTTC	CASSPRGQGDPYEQYF
NA	TRBJ2-2	TRBD2	TRBV11-3	TGTGCCAGCAGCAGGACTAGCGGGCTTACCGGGGAGCTGTTTTTT	CASSRTSGLTGELFF
NA	TRBJ2-5	TRBD2	TRBV27	TGTGCCAGCAGTTTACTTAGCGGGGGGGCCGGGAGACAAGAGACCCAGTACTTC	CASSLLSGGAGRQETQYF
NA	TRBJ2-2	TRBD1	TRBV6-5	TGTGCCAGCACGGGACAGGGCCGGAACACCGGGGAGCTGTTTTTT	CASTGQGRNTGELFF
NA	TRBJ2-1	TRBD2	TRBV2	TGTGCCAGCCTTAAAGCTAGCGGGAGAGCCAATGAGCAGTTCTTC	CASLKASGRANEQFF
NA	TRBJ2-3	NA	TRBV21-1	TGTGCCAGCAGCAAAGAGTCGGCGGGAGAAATAAAACGAGATACGCAGTATTTT	CASSKESAGEIKRDTQYF
NA	TRBJ1-1	TRBD1	TRBV27	TGTGCCAGCAGTTTATTGACAGGGGGGAACACTGAAGCTTTCTTT	CASSLLTGGNTEAFF
NA	TRBJ2-1	NA	TRBV2	TGTGCCAGCAGTGAAAGAGATGAGCAGTTCTTC	CASSERDEQFF
NA	TRBJ1-6	NA	TRBV5-1	TGCGCCAGCAGCGACTCATCAGGGAACTCACCCCTCCACTTT	CASSDSSGNSPLHF
NA	TRBJ2-7	TRBD1	TRBV25-1	TGTGCCAGCAGTACAGGGACAGTACAGAAGCAGTACTTC	CASSTGTVQKQYF
NA	TRBJ2-1	TRBD2	TRBV13	TGTGCCAGCAGCCCCGAGGCGGCGGGGGTTGAGGTGAATGAGCAGTTCTTC	CASSPEAAGVEVNEQFF
NA	TRBJ2-6	NA	TRBV6-1	TGTGCCAGCAGTGCATGCTGCTCTATGCACAAGTCGGGCAACGTCCTGACTTTC	CASSACCSMHKSGNVLTF
NA	TRBJ1-2	NA	TRBV19	TGTGCCAGTAGTATAGGAGACAAGAACTATGGCTACACCTTC	CASSIGDKNYGYTF
NA	TRBJ2-1	NA	TRBV28	TGTGCCAGCAATTCAGGGGACAACTACAATGAGCAGTTCTTC	CASNSGDNYNEQFF
NA	TRBJ2-7	TRBD1	TRBV6-1	TGTGCCAGCCGGGACCCCGGGACAGGGGGCTACGAGCAGTACTTC	CASRDPGTGGYEQYF
NA	TRBJ2-7	NA	TRBV5-6	TGTGCCAGCAGCCCGACAGCTAGCTCCTACGAGCAGTACTTC	CASSPTASSYEQYF
NA	TRBJ1-5	TRBD1	TRBV28	TGTGCCAGCAGTTTTCCTCGACAGGGCCAGCAGCCCCAGCATTTT	CASSFPRQGQQPQHF
once	TRBJ1-5	TRBD1	TRBV15	TGTGCCACCAGCGAAACAATGACAGGGGGGCCCAATCAGCCCCAGCATTTT	CATSETMTGGPNQPQHF
NA	TRBJ2-5	TRBD2	TRBV7-3	TGTGCCAGCAGCTTAGCGGGGGGGAAGGAGACCCAGTACTTC	CASSLAGGKETQYF
NA	TRBJ2-5	NA	TRBV2	TGTGCCAGCGCGCAGGGTGTCGAGACCCAGTACTTC	CASAQGVETQYF
NA	TRBJ2-2	NA	TRBV5-1	TGCGCCAGCAGCTTGCTAGCGATGAACACCGGGGAGCTGTTTTTT	CASSLLAMNTGELFF
few	TRBJ1-5	TRBD1	TRBV6-6	TGTGCCAGCAGTTACCCCGACAGGGGCAACAATCAGCCCCAGCATTTT	CASSYPDRGNNQPQHF
NA	TRBJ2-3	TRBD2	TRBV29-1	TGCAGCGTTGCAGCGGGGAACACAGATACGCAGTATTTT	CSVAAGNTDTQYF
NA	TRBJ2-7	NA	TRBV6-5	TGTGCCAGCAGTACCGGCTCAGGCTACGAGCAGTACTTC	CASSTGSGYEQYF
NA	TRBJ2-7	TRBD1	TRBV30	TGTGCCTGGAGGGACGGACAGGGGATCGACGAGCAGTACTTC	CAWRDGQGIDEQYF
NA	TRBJ2-1	NA	TRBV6-5	TGTGCCAGCAGTTCGCCTGCTAGCCTTAACAATGAGCAGTTCTTC	CASSSPASLNNEQFF
once	TRBJ1-2	NA	TRBV19	TGTGCCAGTAGTACCGGTCGGACAGCCCCGCGGTTATATGGCTACACCTTC	CASSTGRTAPRLYGYTF